Listed below are T cell receptor beta chains from one sample, sequenced in a study of cytomegalovirus exposure and HLA in healthy donors. Profiling relied on immunoSEQ multiplex PCR, and the TCRdb table lists in-frame clones only, not all of them. This repertoire shows tens of thousands of clones, around 94% found once; its top ten account for roughly 0.65%. Sample: PBMCs. Receptors were obtained from a young man in good health and CMV-seronegative. The CDR3 runs from the conserved cysteine through the conserved F or W. D genes are given only for firm matches. Size is stated for part of the rows, as once, few or many counts, or as a class when the clone is expanded.

>NA|TRBJ1-2|NA|TRBV11-2
TGTGCCAGCAGCTTAGTCGACAGTAACTATGGCTACACCTTC
CASSLVDSNYGYTF
>NA|TRBJ1-1|NA|TRBV5-6
TGTGCCAGCAGCACCTTAGCTCTCCTGAACACTGAAGCTTTCTTT
CASSTLALLNTEAFF
>NA|TRBJ1-2|NA|TRBV5-4
TGTGCCAGCAGCTCCAGGACAGAACCTTATGGCTACACCTTC
CASSSRTEPYGYTF
>NA|TRBJ2-5|NA|TRBV30
TGTGCCTGGAGTTGGGACAACCAAGAGACCCAGTACTTC
CAWSWDNQETQYF
>NA|TRBJ1-1|NA|TRBV28
TGTGCCAGCAGTTTCGGGAACACTGAAGCTTTCTTT
CASSFGNTEAFF
>TRBD2|TRBJ2-5|NA|TRBV6-1
TGTGCCAGCAGTGGTATAGCGGGAGATCAAGAGACCCAGTACTTC
CASSGIAGDQETQYF
>NA|TRBJ1-4|once|TRBV20-1
TGCAGTGCTAGCGGTAATGAAAAACTGTTTTTT
CSASGNEKLFF
>TRBD1|TRBJ1-2|NA|TRBV5-4
TGTGCCAGCAGCCGTCCGGGACAGGGCCCTACCTATGGCTACACCTTC
CASSRPGQGPTYGYTF
>TRBD2|TRBJ2-1|NA|TRBV4-2
TGTGCCAGCAGCCAAGATAATAGCGGGGGTTACAATGAGCAGTTCTTC
CASSQDNSGGYNEQFF
>TRBD1|TRBJ2-5|once|TRBV7-9
TGTGCCAGCAGCGTTTATCGGACAGGGGAAGAGACCCAGTACTTC
CASSVYRTGEETQYF
>TRBD1|TRBJ2-7|NA|TRBV5-1
TGCGCCAGCAGCTTGGGGACAGGGGCTCACGAGCAGTACTTC
CASSLGTGAHEQYF
>NA|TRBJ2-7|NA|TRBV18
TGTGCCAGCTCACCAAATGGAGGGGCCTACGAGCAGTACTTC
CASSPNGGAYEQYF
>NA|TRBJ1-5|NA|TRBV27
TGTGCCAGCAGTTCCATTAAAACCCGGGACAACAATCAGCCCCAGCATTTT
CASSSIKTRDNNQPQHF
>TRBD1|TRBJ2-7|NA|TRBV7-6
TGTGCCAGCAGCCCGCACCGGGACAGGGCAAATCACGAGCAGTACTTC
CASSPHRDRANHEQYF
>NA|TRBJ2-5|once|TRBV4-1
TGCGCCAGCAGCCAAACAGGGTTGAAGGAGACCCAGTACTTC
CASSQTGLKETQYF
>TRBD1|TRBJ1-6|NA|TRBV5-1
TGCGCCAGCAACGTCGGGACAGGCCACAATTCACCCCTCCACTTT
CASNVGTGHNSPLHF
>TRBD1|TRBJ1-2|NA|TRBV5-1
TGCGCCAGCAGCTTGGGTGAGGACAGGGCTTTTTACGGCTACACCTTC
CASSLGEDRAFYGYTF
>TRBD1|TRBJ2-7|NA|TRBV12-5
TGTGCTAGTGGTTTGGGACGGACAGGGAACGTTGCCGAGCAGTACTTC
CASGLGRTGNVAEQYF
>TRBD1|TRBJ1-5|NA|TRBV7-2
TGTGCCAGCAGCCACCCCCAGGGGGCGGGTCAGCCCCAGCATTTT
CASSHPQGAGQPQHF
>NA|TRBJ1-1|NA|TRBV19
TGTGCCAGTGGAGACAGAGTCTCCCCCTACACTGAAGCTTTCTTT
CASGDRVSPYTEAFF
>TRBD2|TRBJ2-1|NA|TRBV6-1
TGTGCCAGCAGTGACGGACTAGACCCCAGAGTTTACAATGAGCAGTTCTTC
CASSDGLDPRVYNEQFF
>NA|TRBJ2-2|NA|TRBV5-6
TGTGCCAGCAGCTTGGTTCTCGGGACCGGGGAGCTGTTTTTT
CASSLVLGTGELFF